The present T cell receptor (beta chain) was sequenced within a study of early T cells in non-severe SARS-CoV-2 infection. About the research overall: Chains from this unsorted whole-blood bulk RNA could not be paired.

This CDR3 has 15 residues. Trimming left V 8 bases short and J 6 bases short, with 19 bases between. From germline, CDR1 is KGHDR and CDR2 SFDVKD. Attachment of unique molecular identifiers to individual cDNA molecules was performed. TCRdb processed the 5' RACE reads anew with MiXCR; each CDR3 protein has one entry. The table shows about 48,000 distinct CDR3 sequences, with about 9.2% occurring only once. By share, this clonotype ranks as large (0.1 to 1%). The TCR sequence derives from an adult who was a healthcare worker with PCR-confirmed SARS-CoV-2 infection or an uninfected control (not recorded which). The chain links TRBV24-1 to TRBJ1-5, with D perhaps TRBD1 (6 bases). Specimen: whole blood. CDR3 bases: TGTGCCACCACCCGCACTACAGGGCATCCTCAGCCCCAGCATTTT. Its protein is CATTRTTGHPQPQHF.